Listed here are 5 T cell receptor beta chains from one sample, sequenced in a study of cytomegalovirus exposure and HLA in healthy donors. In the PCR, 60 Vbeta and 13 Jbeta primers were used. The data were produced by immunoSEQ multiplex PCR, yet TCRdb's version contains in-frame clones alone and is incomplete. The data hold 60,000 to 75,000 clones, with 65% to 90% observed a single time. The sequenced sample was PBMCs. These receptors all stem from a female donor in good health and CMV-seronegative.

The rearrangement uses TRBV5-1 and TRBJ2-3, with 8 bases fitting TRBD2. CDR1 and CDR2 (germline): SGHRS, YFSETQ. Germline trimming cut 0 bases from V and 5 bases from J; bases unmatched to any gene: 11. This CDR3 has 17 residues. Written as DNA, the CDR3 is TGCGCCAGCAGCTTGGGGTTCCTAGCGGGTTCGTTAGATACGCAGTATTTT. It yields the protein CASSLGFLAGSLDTQYF. Full variable domain (missing parts from reference TRBV5-1 and TRBJ2-3): KAGVTQTPRYLIKTRGQQVTLSCSPISGHRSVSWYQQTPGQGLQFLFEYFSETQRNKGNFPGRFSGRQFSNSRSEMNVSTLELGDSALYLCASSLGFLAGSLDTQYFGPGTRLTVL.

This chain joins TRBV5-1 and TRBJ2-3; no reliable D call. This CDR3 comprises 12 residues. V lost 6 bases to trimming and J lost 0 bases, with 5 bases between them. Germline CDR1 and CDR2: SGHRS and YFSETQ. The CDR3 coding sequence is TGCGCCAGCACAACTAGCACAGATACGCAGTATTTT. Translated, it gives CASTTSTDTQYF.

This clone occurred a few times. Other DNA sequences from this sample encode an identical CDR3 as well. The chain links TRBV25-1 to TRBJ1-1, with a weak D call TRBD1 (5 bases). The CDR3 is 17 residues long. Trimming pared 4 bases from V and 2 bases from J, leaving 20 bases between. Germline assignment: CDR1 MGHDK and CDR2 SYGVNS. The CDR3 bases are TGTGCCAGCAGTGGAAAAACAGGAGTAGATTCCAACACTGAAGCTTTCTTT. Residues: CASSGKTGVDSNTEAFF.

This clone was counted a single time. The chain uses TRBV7-9 and TRBJ2-1, with no clear D. Trimming removed 5 bases from V and 2 bases from J, with 16 bases in between. CDR1 and CDR2 from the germline V gene are SEHNR and FQNEAQ (reference sequence). The length of the CDR3 is 16 residues. For the CDR3, the DNA is TGTGCCAGCAGCCCTCCCCAGCGTAGAGCCTACAATGAGCAGTTCTTC. Translated, it gives CASSPPQRRAYNEQFF.

This chain joins TRBV5-6 and TRBJ1-2; D remains unclear. The V gene's germline CDR1 is SGHDT and CDR2 YYEEEE. Trimming cost V 5 bases and J 5 bases, with 10 bases left between them. This CDR3 has 12 amino acids. As DNA, the CDR3 is TGTGCCAGCAGTCCCACCGGGTATGGCTACACCTTC. Translating it yields CASSPTGYGYTF.